This T cell receptor (beta chain) is drawn from a study of cytomegalovirus exposure and HLA in healthy donors. The primer mix had 60 Vbeta and 13 Jbeta primers. This table comes from immunoSEQ multiplex PCR, and its TCRdb copy is limited to in-frame clones, with some not included. The top ten clones hold 9.5% to 13% of a sample with tens of thousands of clones, about three quarters of them seen once. This CDR3 is 16 amino acids long. V gave up 0 bases and J gave up 3 bases; unmatched junction bases: 2. Germline CDR1 reads SEHNR; CDR2 reads FQNEAQ (reference sequence). The chain carries TRBV7-9 and TRBJ2-1, with TRBD2 identical over 10 bases. Sequenced material: PBMCs. This receptor was taken from a woman in her forties in good health and CMV-seropositive. CDR3: CASSLALAGVYNEQFF. The CDR3 region has the DNA TGTGCCAGCAGCTTAGCCCTAGCGGGAGTCTACAATGAGCAGTTCTTC.